Listed below are T cell receptor beta chains from one sample, sequenced in a study of cytomegalovirus exposure and HLA in healthy donors. TCRdb keeps only in-frame clones here, not all; method: immunoSEQ multiplex PCR. The sample has under 200,000 clones, 70% to 80% seen once. Sequencing used PBMCs. Receptors were obtained from a male donor in good health and CMV-seropositive. The CDR3 runs from the conserved cysteine through the conserved F or W. D genes are given only for firm matches. The size field is filled for only some rows; it gives once, few, many or a size class.

clone_size j_call d_call v_call cdr3_nt cdr3_aa
once TRBJ2-2 NA TRBV19 TGTGCCAGTACTCAGATCACCGGGGAGCTGTTTTTT CASTQITGELFF
NA TRBJ1-1 NA TRBV6-5 TGTGCCAGCAGTTACGGCAGGCCGAACACTGAAGCTTTCTTT CASSYGRPNTEAFF
NA TRBJ2-7 NA TRBV15 TGTGCCACCAGCAGAGATCCGTCCGGGTCCTACGAGCAGTACTTC CATSRDPSGSYEQYF
NA TRBJ2-1 NA TRBV9 TGTGCCAGCAGCGGGATCCGACAGGAGGACAATGAGCAGTTCTTC CASSGIRQEDNEQFF
NA TRBJ1-2 NA TRBV7-9 TGTGCCAGCAGCTACGACAGGCCCTATGGCTACACCTTC CASSYDRPYGYTF
NA TRBJ2-7 NA TRBV2 TGTGCCAGCAGTCGGCGGCCCCTCGATGTCGAGCAGTACTTC CASSRRPLDVEQYF
NA TRBJ1-5 NA TRBV6-6 TGTGCCAGCAGGATGGACAGTTATAGCAATCAGCCCCAGCATTTT CASRMDSYSNQPQHF
NA TRBJ2-2 NA TRBV5-5 TGTGCCAGCAGCTTGGTTGGGCAGGGGGGCACCGGGGAGCTGTTTTTT CASSLVGQGGTGELFF
NA TRBJ2-1 TRBD2 TRBV19 TGTGCCAGTCAACTGGGGGGGAGTGAGTCCTACAATGAGCAGTTCTTC CASQLGGSESYNEQFF
NA TRBJ2-2 TRBD1 TRBV27 TGTGCCAGCAGTTGGGGACAGCTGAACACCGGGGAGCTGTTTTTT CASSWGQLNTGELFF
NA TRBJ2-1 NA TRBV5-6 TGTGCCAGCACAAAAGTCGGGGTAGAGCAGTTCTTC CASTKVGVEQFF
NA TRBJ1-2 NA TRBV5-1 TGCGCCAGCAGCCTCCGGGACACCTATGGCTACACCTTC CASSLRDTYGYTF
NA TRBJ1-1 NA TRBV9 TGTGCCAGCAGCGTAGAGGGCCTCCGCCCTCAGGGGGCTTTCTTT CASSVEGLRPQGAFF
few TRBJ1-2 TRBD1 TRBV27 TGTGCCAGCAGTTTATCGTCCGGGACAGGGGACTCTAACTATGGCTACACCTTC CASSLSSGTGDSNYGYTF
NA TRBJ2-7 TRBD2 TRBV6-6 TGTGCCAGCAGCTCACAACGGACTAGCGGGAGCCACGAGCAGTACTTC CASSSQRTSGSHEQYF
NA TRBJ1-2 NA TRBV2 TGTGCCAGCACTTCTACCGGGTATGGCTACACCTTC CASTSTGYGYTF
NA TRBJ1-4 NA TRBV7-9 TGTGCCAGCAGCTTTAGCGGGAAGGCAACTAATGAAAAACTGTTTTTT CASSFSGKATNEKLFF
NA TRBJ2-7 NA TRBV2 TGTGCCAGCAGAGAACCAGGGGTAACCTACGAGCAGTACTTC CASREPGVTYEQYF
NA TRBJ1-5 NA TRBV19 TGTGCCAGTAGTGGGCAAAGCAGTCGGCAGCCCCAGCATTTT CASSGQSSRQPQHF
NA TRBJ2-5 TRBD1 TRBV5-6 TGTGCCAGCAGCTTGGCCGGGACAGGGCGGATAACCCAGTACTTC CASSLAGTGRITQYF
NA TRBJ2-7 TRBD2 TRBV5-4 TGTGCCAGCAGTCTGGGACTAGCGGGATCTTTGTACGAGCAGTACTTC CASSLGLAGSLYEQYF
NA TRBJ2-7 TRBD2 TRBV5-1 TGCGCCAGCAGCCAGGGACTAGCGGGGCCCTACGAGCAGTACTTC CASSQGLAGPYEQYF
NA TRBJ2-3 TRBD1 TRBV7-3 TGTGCCAGCAGGTTAGGACAGGGGACGGATACGCAGTATTTT CASRLGQGTDTQYF
few TRBJ1-1 TRBD1 TRBV5-1 TGCGCCAGCAGCTTAAGCCAGGGGGTCACTGAAGCTTTCTTT CASSLSQGVTEAFF
NA TRBJ2-7 NA TRBV6-5 TGTGCCAGCAGTTACTCGATACCCGGGAACGAGCAGTACTTC CASSYSIPGNEQYF
NA TRBJ2-7 NA TRBV7-6 TGTGCCACGTCGGCAGGGGAGTTGCTCGAGCAGTACTTC CATSAGELLEQYF
NA TRBJ2-7 TRBD1 TRBV6-1 TGTGCCAGCAGTTCCTACAGGGGGAACTTCTACGAGCAGTACTTC CASSSYRGNFYEQYF
once TRBJ2-1 NA TRBV4-3 TGCGCCAGCAGCCAAGACAACGGGTACAATGAGCAGTTCTTC CASSQDNGYNEQFF
once TRBJ1-2 NA TRBV21-1 TGTGCCAGCAGCAATATAAGTATGGGGCCCCACTATGGCTACACCTTC CASSNISMGPHYGYTF
few TRBJ1-5 NA TRBV6-6 TGTGCCAGCAGACAGGGACGCAATCAGCCCCAGCATTTT CASRQGRNQPQHF
few TRBJ1-4 NA TRBV19 TGTGCCAGTAGTATCCGGGACATTAATGAAAAACTGTTTTTT CASSIRDINEKLFF
once TRBJ2-5 NA TRBV7-2 TGTGCCAGCAGATATTCTACCTACCAAGAGACCCAGTACTTC CASRYSTYQETQYF
NA TRBJ1-5 TRBD1 TRBV30 TGTGCCTGGAGTCTAGGACAGGCTAGCAATCAGCCCCAGCATTTT CAWSLGQASNQPQHF
NA TRBJ1-1 TRBD1 TRBV10-3 TGTGCCATCTGTGGGACAGGGGGGAACACTGAAGCTTTCTTT CAICGTGGNTEAFF
NA TRBJ1-5 NA TRBV18 TGTGCCAGCTCAGCCAACAGGGTGTCGGCGCAGCCCCAGCATTTT CASSANRVSAQPQHF
NA TRBJ2-1 NA TRBV6-4 TGTGCCAGCAGTGGCCAAGGGGGTTCCTACAATGAGCAGTTCTTC CASSGQGGSYNEQFF
NA TRBJ1-5 TRBD1 TRBV19 TGTGCCAGTAGTATTCTACAGGGGGCGCAGGGTCAGCCCCAGCATTTT CASSILQGAQGQPQHF
NA TRBJ2-3 TRBD1 TRBV4-3 TGCGCCAGCAGCCAAGTAGACAGGGGAGCTACAGATACGCAGTATTTT CASSQVDRGATDTQYF
NA TRBJ1-2 TRBD1 TRBV30 TGTGCCTGGATAACAGGGGACAACTATGGCTACACCTTC CAWITGDNYGYTF
NA TRBJ1-4 NA TRBV4-3 TGCGCCAGCAGCCAAGATCGAGCAATGCGTAATGAAAAACTGTTTTTT CASSQDRAMRNEKLFF
NA TRBJ2-2 NA TRBV11-3 TGTGCCAGCAGCTTATATTACACCGGGGAGCTGTTTTTT CASSLYYTGELFF
few TRBJ2-5 NA TRBV25-1 TGTGCCAGCCGGGGATCCTCCGAAGAGACCCAGTACTTC CASRGSSEETQYF
NA TRBJ1-5 TRBD1 TRBV6-7 TGTGCCAGCAGACGACAGGGGGTCGGGTATGGCAATCAGCCCCAGCATTTT CASRRQGVGYGNQPQHF
few TRBJ2-3 TRBD2 TRBV19 TGTGCCAGTAGTCGGCGGGAGTACACAGATACGCAGTATTTT CASSRREYTDTQYF
NA TRBJ2-1 NA TRBV30 TGTGCCTGGAGTACTCTATACAATGAGCAGTTCTTC CAWSTLYNEQFF
NA TRBJ2-5 NA TRBV25-1 TGTGCCAGCAGTGAATCCCGCAGGGCAGAGACCCAGTACTTC CASSESRRAETQYF
once TRBJ2-3 NA TRBV5-8 TGTGCCAGCAGCACACCTAATACGGGAACAGATACGCAGTATTTT CASSTPNTGTDTQYF
NA TRBJ2-3 NA TRBV27 TGTGCCACCGAAGCACAGGGACGCACAGATACGCAGTATTTT CATEAQGRTDTQYF
NA TRBJ2-7 NA TRBV6-5 TGTGCCAGCAGCAACCTTCGGGGCGAGCAGTACTTC CASSNLRGEQYF
NA TRBJ1-1 NA TRBV23-1 TGCGCCAGCAGCCCCTGGGGGGACACTGAAGCTTTCTTT CASSPWGDTEAFF
NA TRBJ1-4 NA TRBV10-2 TGCGCCAGCAGTGAGAGTCGGAGTTTTTCAACTAATGAAAAACTGTTTTTT CASSESRSFSTNEKLFF
NA TRBJ2-3 NA TRBV27 TGTGCCAGCAGTTTAAGCTACCTTACTAGGGCTACAGATACGCAGTATTTT CASSLSYLTRATDTQYF